One T cell receptor (beta chain) is described in this entry. Its matching antigen is unknown. This entry comes from a study of T cell responses to AZD1222 COVID-19 vaccine. CDR3 length equals 17 residues. The junction had 6 bases not matched to a gene; V was cut back by 3 bases and J by 0 bases. Germline V CDR1 and CDR2: SGHRS, YFSETQ. Study observations and caveats: Spike-wide vaccine-associated CD4 TCRs dominated at 160-218 and 743-854.

The protocol was immunoSEQ multiplex PCR, while the TCRdb copy is restricted to in-frame clones and leaves out a portion. The sample yields some 150,000 clones, 85% to 95% seen once. This receptor was identified in an adult in good health. This specimen was peripheral blood, taken on day 0 of AZD1222 vaccination. This sequence joins TRBV5-1 and TRBJ1-1; 12 bases fit TRBD1. The CDR3 loop reads CASSSGQGASLNTEAFF. CDR3 DNA: TGCGCCAGCAGCTCGGGACAGGGGGCATCCTTGAACACTGAAGCTTTCTTT.